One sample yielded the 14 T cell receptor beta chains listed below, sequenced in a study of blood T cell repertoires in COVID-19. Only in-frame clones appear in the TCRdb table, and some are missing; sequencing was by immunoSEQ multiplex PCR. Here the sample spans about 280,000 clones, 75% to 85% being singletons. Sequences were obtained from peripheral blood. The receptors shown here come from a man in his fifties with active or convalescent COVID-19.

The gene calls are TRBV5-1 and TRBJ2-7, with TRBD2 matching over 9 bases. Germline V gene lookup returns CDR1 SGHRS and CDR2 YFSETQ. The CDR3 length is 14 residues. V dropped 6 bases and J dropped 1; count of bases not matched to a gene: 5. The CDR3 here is CASKVLAGSYEQYF. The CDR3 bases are TGCGCCAGCAAGGTCCTAGCGGGGTCCTACGAGCAGTACTTC.

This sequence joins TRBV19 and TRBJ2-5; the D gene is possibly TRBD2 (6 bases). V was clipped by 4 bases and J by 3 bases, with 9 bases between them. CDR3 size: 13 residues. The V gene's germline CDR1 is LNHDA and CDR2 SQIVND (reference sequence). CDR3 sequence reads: CASSREREETQYF. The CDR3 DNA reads TGTGCCAGTAGTAGGGAGCGGGAAGAGACCCAGTACTTC.

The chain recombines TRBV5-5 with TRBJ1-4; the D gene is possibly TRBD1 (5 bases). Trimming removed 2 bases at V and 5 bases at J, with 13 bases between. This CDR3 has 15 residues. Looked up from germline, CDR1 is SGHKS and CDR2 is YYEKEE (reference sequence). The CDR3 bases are TGTGCCAGCAGCTTACGGACATATCAAAATGAAAAACTGTTTTTT. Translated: CASSLRTYQNEKLFF.

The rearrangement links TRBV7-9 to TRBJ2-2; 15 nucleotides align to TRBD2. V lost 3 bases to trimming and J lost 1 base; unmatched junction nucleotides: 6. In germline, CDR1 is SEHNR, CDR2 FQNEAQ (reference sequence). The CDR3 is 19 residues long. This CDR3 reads CASSFRTSGRGLNTGELFF. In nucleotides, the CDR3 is TGTGCCAGCAGCTTTCGGACTAGCGGGAGGGGGTTGAACACCGGGGAGCTGTTTTTT. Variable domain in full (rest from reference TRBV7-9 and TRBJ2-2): DTGVSQNPRHKITKRGQNVTFRCDPISEHNRLYWYRQTLGQGPEFLTYFQNEAQLEKSRLLSDRFSAERPKGSFSTLEIQRTEQGDSAMYLCASSFRTSGRGLNTGELFFGEGSRLTVL.

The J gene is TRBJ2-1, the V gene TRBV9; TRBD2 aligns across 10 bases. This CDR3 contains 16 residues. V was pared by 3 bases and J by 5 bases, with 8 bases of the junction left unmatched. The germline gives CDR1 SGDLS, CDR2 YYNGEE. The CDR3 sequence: CASSAQAGGYHNEQFF. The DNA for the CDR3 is TGTGCCAGCAGCGCACAAGCGGGAGGGTATCACAATGAGCAGTTCTTC. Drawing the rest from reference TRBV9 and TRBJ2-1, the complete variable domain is DSGVTQTPKHLITATGQRVTLRCSPRSGDLSVYWYQQSLDQGLQFLIQYYNGEERAKGNILERFSAQQFPDLHSELNLSSLELGDSALYFCASSAQAGGYHNEQFFGPGTRLTVL.

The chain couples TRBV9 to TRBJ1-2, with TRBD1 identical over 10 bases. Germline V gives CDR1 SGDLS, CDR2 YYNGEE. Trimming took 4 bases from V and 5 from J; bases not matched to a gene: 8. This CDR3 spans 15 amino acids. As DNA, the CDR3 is TGTGCCAGCAGCATAGACAGGGGGCCGGGATATGGCTACACCTTC. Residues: CASSIDRGPGYGYTF.

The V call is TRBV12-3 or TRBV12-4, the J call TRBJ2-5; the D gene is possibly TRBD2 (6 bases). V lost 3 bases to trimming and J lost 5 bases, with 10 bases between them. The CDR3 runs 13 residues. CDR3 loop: CASSFGGFETQYF. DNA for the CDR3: TGTGCCAGCAGTTTCGGAGGGTTTGAGACCCAGTACTTC.

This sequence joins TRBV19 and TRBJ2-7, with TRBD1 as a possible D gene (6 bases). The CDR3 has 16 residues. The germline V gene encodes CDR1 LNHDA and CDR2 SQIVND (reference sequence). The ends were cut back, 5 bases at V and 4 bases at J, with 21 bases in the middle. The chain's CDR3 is CASSRDRLGVGYEQYF. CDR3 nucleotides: TGTGCCAGTAGTCGCGACAGGCTCGGTGTCGGGTACGAGCAGTACTTC.

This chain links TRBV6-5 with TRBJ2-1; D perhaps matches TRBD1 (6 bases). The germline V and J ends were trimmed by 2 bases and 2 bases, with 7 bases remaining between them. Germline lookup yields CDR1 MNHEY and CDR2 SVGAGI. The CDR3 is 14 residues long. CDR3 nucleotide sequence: TGTGCCAGCAGTTACAGGACAGCCTACAATGAGCAGTTCTTC. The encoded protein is CASSYRTAYNEQFF.

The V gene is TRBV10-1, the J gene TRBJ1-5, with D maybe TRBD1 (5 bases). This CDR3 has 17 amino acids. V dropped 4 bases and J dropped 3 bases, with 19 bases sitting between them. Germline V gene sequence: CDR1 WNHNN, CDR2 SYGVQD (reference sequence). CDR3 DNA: TGCGCCAGCAGTGGTATCTCGGGGGTTGATAACAATCAGCCCCAGCATTTT. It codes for CASSGISGVDNNQPQHF.

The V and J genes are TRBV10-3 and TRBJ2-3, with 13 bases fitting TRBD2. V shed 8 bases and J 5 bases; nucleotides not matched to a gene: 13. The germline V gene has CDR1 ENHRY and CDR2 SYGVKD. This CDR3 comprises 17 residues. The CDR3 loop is CAIGGLAGTHVGDTQYF. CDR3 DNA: TGTGCCATCGGGGGACTAGCGGGAACCCATGTAGGAGATACGCAGTATTTT.

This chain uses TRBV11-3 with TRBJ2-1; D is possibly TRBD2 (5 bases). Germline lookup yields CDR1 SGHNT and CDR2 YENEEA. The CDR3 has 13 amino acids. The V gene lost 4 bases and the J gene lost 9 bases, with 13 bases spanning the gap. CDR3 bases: TGTGCCAGCAGCTCCGGATCTAGCCCTGAGCAGTTCTTC. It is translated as CASSSGSSPEQFF. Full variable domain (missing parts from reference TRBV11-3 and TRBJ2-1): EAGVVQSPRYKIIEKKQPVAFWCNPISGHNTLYWYLQNLGQGPELLIRYENEEAVDDSQLPKDRFSAERLKGVDSTLKIQPAELGDSAVYLCASSSGSSPEQFFGPGTRLTVL.

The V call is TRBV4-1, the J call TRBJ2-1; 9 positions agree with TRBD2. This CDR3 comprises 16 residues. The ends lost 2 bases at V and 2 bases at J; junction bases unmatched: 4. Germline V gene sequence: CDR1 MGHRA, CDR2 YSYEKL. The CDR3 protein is CASSQQAGGAYNEQFF. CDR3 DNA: TGCGCCAGCAGCCAACAAGCGGGAGGAGCCTACAATGAGCAGTTCTTC.

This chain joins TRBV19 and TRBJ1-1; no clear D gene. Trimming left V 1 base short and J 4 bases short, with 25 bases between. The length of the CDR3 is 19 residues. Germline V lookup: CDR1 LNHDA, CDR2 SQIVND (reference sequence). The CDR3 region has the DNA TGTGCCAGTAGTATAGGCAAGTCGACCTACCCTTATAGGAGCACTGAAGCTTTCTTT. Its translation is CASSIGKSTYPYRSTEAFF.